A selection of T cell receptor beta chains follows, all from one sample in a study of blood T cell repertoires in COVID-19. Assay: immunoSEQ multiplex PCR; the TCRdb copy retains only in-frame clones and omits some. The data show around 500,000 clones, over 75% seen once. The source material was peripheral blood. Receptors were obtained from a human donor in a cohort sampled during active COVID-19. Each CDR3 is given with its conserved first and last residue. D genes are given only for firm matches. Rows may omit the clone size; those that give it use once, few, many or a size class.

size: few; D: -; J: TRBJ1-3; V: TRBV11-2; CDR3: CASSFERGSGNTIYF; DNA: TGTGCCAGCAGCTTCGAGCGGGGCTCTGGAAACACCATATATTTT
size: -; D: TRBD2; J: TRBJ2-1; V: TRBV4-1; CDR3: CASSHQAGGPLLFF; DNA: TGCGCCAGCAGCCACCAAGCGGGAGGGCCTCTCTTGTTCTTC
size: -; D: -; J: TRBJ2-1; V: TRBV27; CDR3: CASSLRPPQGRSYNEQFF; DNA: TGTGCCAGCAGTTTAAGGCCCCCCCAGGGAAGGTCCTACAATGAGCAGTTCTTC
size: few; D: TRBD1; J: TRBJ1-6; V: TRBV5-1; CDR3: CASSLDRGSNSPLHF; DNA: TGCGCCAGCAGCCTGGACAGGGGGTCAAATTCACCCCTCCACTTT
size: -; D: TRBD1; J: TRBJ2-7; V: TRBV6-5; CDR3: CASRVGQGAGEQYF; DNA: TGTGCCAGCAGGGTCGGACAGGGGGCCGGGGAGCAGTACTTC
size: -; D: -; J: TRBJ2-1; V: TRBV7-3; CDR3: CASSRGGEQFF; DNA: TGTGCCAGCAGCCGAGGGGGTGAGCAGTTCTTC
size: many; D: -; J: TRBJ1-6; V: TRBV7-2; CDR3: CASSLGDTNSPLHF; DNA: TGTGCCAGCAGCTTAGGGGACACTAATTCACCCCTCCACTTT
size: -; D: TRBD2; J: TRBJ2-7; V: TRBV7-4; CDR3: CASSGRTSGPYEQYF; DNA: TGTGCCAGCAGCGGGCGGACTAGCGGGCCCTACGAGCAGTACTTC
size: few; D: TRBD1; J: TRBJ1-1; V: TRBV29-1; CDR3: CSAPTGGRTEAFF; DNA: TGCAGCGCCCCGACAGGGGGTCGAACTGAAGCTTTCTTT
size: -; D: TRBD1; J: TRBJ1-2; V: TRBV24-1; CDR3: CATSDWTGNGYTF; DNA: TGTGCCACCAGTGATTGGACAGGGAATGGCTACACCTTC
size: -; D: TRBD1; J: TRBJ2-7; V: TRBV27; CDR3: CASSLSGQVSYEQYF; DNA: TGTGCCAGCAGTTTATCAGGACAGGTCTCCTACGAGCAGTACTTC
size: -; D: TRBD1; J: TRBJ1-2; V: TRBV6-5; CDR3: CASSYSGDSYGYTF; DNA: TGTGCCAGCAGTTACTCCGGGGACAGTTATGGCTACACCTTC
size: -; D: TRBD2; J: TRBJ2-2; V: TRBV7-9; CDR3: CASSHSGATGELFF; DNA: TGTGCCAGCAGCCATAGCGGGGCCACCGGGGAGCTGTTTTTT
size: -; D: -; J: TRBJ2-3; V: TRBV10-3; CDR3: CAISENSVSTDTQYF; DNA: TGTGCCATCAGTGAGAATAGCGTCAGCACAGATACGCAGTATTTT
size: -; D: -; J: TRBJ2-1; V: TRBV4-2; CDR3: CASTHGGEQFF; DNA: TGTGCCAGCACCCACGGAGGGGAGCAGTTCTTC
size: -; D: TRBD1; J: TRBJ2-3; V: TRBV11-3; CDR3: CASSLTGVRDTQYF; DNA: TGTGCCAGCAGCTTAACAGGGGTGAGAGATACGCAGTATTTT
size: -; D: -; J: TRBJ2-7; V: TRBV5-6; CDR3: CASSFPRRDEQYF; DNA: TGTGCCAGCAGCTTTCCCAGGAGGGACGAGCAGTACTTC
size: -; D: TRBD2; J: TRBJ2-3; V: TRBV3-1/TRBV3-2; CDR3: CASSQDLAGGPSTDTQYF; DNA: TGTGCCAGCAGCCAAGACCTAGCGGGAGGGCCAAGCACAGATACGCAGTATTTT
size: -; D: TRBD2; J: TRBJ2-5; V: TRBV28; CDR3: CASSWTSRLGRETQYF; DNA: TGTGCCAGCAGTTGGACTAGTAGATTAGGTCGGGAGACCCAGTACTTC
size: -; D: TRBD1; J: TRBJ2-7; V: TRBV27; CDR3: CASSWGQGDSYEQYF; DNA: TGTGCCAGCAGTTGGGGACAGGGAGACTCCTACGAGCAGTACTTC
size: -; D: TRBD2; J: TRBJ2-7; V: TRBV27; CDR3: CASSWLAGGKDEQYF; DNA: TGTGCCAGCAGTTGGCTAGCGGGAGGAAAAGATGAGCAGTACTTC
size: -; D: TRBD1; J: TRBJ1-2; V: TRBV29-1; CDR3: CSVERSADRGYFYTF; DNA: TGCAGCGTTGAAAGGTCTGCGGACAGGGGTTATTTCTACACCTTC
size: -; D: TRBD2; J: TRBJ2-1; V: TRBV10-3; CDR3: CAIEREGLGEQFF; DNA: TGTGCCATCGAGCGGGAGGGCCTAGGTGAGCAGTTCTTC
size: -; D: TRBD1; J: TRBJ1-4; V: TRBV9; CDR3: CASSLQGTNEKLFF; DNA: TGTGCCAGCAGCTTACAGGGGACTAATGAAAAACTGTTTTTT
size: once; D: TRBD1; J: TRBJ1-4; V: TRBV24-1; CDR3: CATSDVGQGGEKLFF; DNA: TGTGCCACCAGTGACGTAGGACAGGGCGGCGAAAAACTGTTTTTT
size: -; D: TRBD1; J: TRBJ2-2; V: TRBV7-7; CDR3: CASRGTGNTGELFF; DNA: TGTGCTAGCAGGGGGACAGGGAACACCGGGGAGCTGTTTTTT
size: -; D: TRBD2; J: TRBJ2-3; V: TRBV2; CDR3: CASRGLAASTDTQYF; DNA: TGTGCCAGCAGGGGACTAGCGGCTAGCACAGATACGCAGTATTTT
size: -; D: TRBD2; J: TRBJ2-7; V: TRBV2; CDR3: CASRGGRAQEQYF; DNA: TGTGCCAGCAGAGGCGGGAGGGCCCAAGAGCAGTACTTC
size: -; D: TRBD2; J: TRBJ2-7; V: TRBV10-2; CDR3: CASSRLAGVSLKSYEQYF; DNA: TGCGCCAGCAGTAGACTAGCGGGTGTTTCGTTGAAATCCTACGAGCAGTACTTC
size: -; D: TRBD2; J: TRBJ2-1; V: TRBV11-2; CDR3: CASSLRDYGDNEQFF; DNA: TGTGCCAGCAGCCTCCGGGACTACGGGGACAATGAGCAGTTCTTC
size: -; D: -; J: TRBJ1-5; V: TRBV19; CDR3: CASSIVVGFGQPQHF; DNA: TGTGCCAGTAGTATAGTCGTTGGTTTTGGCCAGCCCCAGCATTTT
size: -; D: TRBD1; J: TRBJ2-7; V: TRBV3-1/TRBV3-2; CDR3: CASSQAGTGFHEQYF; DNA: TGTGCCAGCAGCCAAGCCGGGACAGGGTTTCACGAGCAGTACTTC
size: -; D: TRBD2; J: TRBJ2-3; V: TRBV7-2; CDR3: CASSHFGLAGSTDTQYF; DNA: TGTGCCAGCAGCCACTTCGGACTAGCAGGGAGCACAGATACGCAGTATTTT
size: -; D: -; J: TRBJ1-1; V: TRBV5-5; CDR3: CASSLEAGIGAEAFF; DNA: TGTGCCAGCAGCTTGGAGGCTGGAATCGGGGCTGAAGCTTTCTTT
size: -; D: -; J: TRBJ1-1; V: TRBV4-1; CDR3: CASSQRQNTEAFF; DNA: TGCGCCAGCAGCCAGAGACAGAACACTGAAGCTTTCTTT
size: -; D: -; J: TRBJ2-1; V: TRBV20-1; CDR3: CSASEEGLQFF; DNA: TGCAGTGCTAGTGAGGAGGGCCTGCAGTTCTTC
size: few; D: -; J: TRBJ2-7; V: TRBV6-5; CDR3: CASNPEGSGEQYF; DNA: TGTGCCAGCAACCCAGAGGGTAGCGGCGAGCAGTACTTC
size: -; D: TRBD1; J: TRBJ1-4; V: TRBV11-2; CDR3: CASSFEGAIGEKLFF; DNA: TGTGCCAGCAGCTTTGAGGGGGCGATAGGTGAAAAACTGTTTTTT
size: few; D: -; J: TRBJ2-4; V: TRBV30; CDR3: CAWSRRNNIQYF; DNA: TGTGCCTGGAGTCGGAGAAACAACATTCAGTACTTC
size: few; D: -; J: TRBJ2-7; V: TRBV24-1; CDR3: CATSDLSHEQYF; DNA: TGTGCCACCAGTGATTTGAGCCACGAGCAGTACTTC
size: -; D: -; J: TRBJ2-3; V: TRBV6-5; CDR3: CASSQQGGSDTQYF; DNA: TGTGCCAGCAGCCAACAGGGTGGATCAGATACGCAGTATTTT